This TCR beta chain was obtained from a study of response to subunit inactivated influenza vaccine. One entry per CDR3 protein, called by TCRdb with MiXCR from the RT-PCR reads. The sample lists just under 250,000 distinct CDR3 sequences, less than 15% seen once, with under 10% in the top ten. The CDR3 consists of 14 residues. Germline assignment: CDR1 MNHEY and CDR2 SMNVEV (reference sequence). Trimming left V 6 bases short and J 1 base short, with 12 bases between. Whole-study results and caveats: Every seasonal influenza vaccination brings in few new T cells, the authors suggested.

On this clonotype: The antigen remains undetermined.

This receptor was identified in a man in his fifties who received an inactivated influenza vaccine. Sequenced here: non-naive T cells sorted from PBMCs, sampled around 15 days before vaccination. This chain connects TRBV27 to TRBJ1-1; D is uncertain. CDR3 loop: CASSPTWGNTEAFF. The CDR3 nucleotides read TGTGCCAGCAGCCCAACGTGGGGGAACACTGAAGCTTTCTTT.